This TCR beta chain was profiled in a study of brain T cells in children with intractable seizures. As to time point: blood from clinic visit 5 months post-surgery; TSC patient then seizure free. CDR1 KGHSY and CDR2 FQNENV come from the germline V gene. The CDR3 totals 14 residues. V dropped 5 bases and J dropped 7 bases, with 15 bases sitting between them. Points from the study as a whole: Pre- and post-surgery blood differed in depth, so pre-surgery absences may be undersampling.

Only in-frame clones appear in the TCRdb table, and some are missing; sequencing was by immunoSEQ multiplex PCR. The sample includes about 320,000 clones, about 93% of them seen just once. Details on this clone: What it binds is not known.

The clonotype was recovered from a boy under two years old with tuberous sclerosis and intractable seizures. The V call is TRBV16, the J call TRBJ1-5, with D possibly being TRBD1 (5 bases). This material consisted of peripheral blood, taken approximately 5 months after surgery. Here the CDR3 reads CASSYSGGGQPQHF. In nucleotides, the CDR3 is TGTGCCAGCAGCTATTCGGGGGGAGGGCAGCCCCAGCATTTT.